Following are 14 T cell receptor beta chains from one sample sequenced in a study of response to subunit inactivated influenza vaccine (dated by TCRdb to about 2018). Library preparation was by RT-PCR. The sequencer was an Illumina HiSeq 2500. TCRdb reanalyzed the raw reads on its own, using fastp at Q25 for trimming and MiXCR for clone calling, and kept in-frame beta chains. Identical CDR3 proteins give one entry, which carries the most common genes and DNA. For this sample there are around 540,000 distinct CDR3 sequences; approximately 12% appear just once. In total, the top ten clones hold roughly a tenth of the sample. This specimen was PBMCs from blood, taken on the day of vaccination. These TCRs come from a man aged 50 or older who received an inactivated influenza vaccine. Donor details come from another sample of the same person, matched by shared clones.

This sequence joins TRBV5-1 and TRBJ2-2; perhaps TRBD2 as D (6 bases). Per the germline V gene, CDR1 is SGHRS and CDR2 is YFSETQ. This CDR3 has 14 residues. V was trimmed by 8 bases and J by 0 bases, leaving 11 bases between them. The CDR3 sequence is CASNGGANTGELFF. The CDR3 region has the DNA TGCGCCAGTAACGGAGGGGCGAACACCGGGGAGCTGTTTTTT.

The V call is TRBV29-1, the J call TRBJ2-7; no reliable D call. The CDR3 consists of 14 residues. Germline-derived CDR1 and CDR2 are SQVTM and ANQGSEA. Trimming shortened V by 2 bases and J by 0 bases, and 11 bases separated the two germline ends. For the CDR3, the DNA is TGCAGCGTTGAAATCACTTCAAACTCCTACGAGCAGTACTTC. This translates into CSVEITSNSYEQYF.

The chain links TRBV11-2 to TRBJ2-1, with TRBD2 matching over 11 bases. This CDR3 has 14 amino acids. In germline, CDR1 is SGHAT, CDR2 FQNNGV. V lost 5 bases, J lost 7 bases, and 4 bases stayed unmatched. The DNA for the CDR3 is TGTGCCAGCAGCGGGACTAGCGGAGCGAATGAGCAGTTCTTC. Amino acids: CASSGTSGANEQFF.

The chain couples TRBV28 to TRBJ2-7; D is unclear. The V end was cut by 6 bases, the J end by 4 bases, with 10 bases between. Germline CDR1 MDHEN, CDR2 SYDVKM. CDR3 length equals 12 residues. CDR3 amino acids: CASSSVGYEQYF. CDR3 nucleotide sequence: TGTGCCAGCAGCTCGGTAGGGTACGAGCAGTACTTC.

In DNA form, the CDR3 reads TGTGCCAGCAGTTTACGGGACAGGGTCACTGAAGCTTTCTTT. It translates to CASSLRDRVTEAFF. The V gene is TRBV12-3 or TRBV12-4, the J gene TRBJ1-1, with 9 bases matching TRBD1. The V and J ends lost 2 bases and 4 bases, in that order; junction bases with no gene match: 2. This CDR3 has 14 amino acids.

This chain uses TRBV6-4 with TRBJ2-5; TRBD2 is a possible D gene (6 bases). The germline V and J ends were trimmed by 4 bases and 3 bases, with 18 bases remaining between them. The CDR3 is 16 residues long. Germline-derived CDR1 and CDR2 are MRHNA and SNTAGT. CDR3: CASSAPGSGEKETQYF. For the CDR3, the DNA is TGTGCCAGCAGTGCGCCGGGGTCGGGAGAAAAAGAGACCCAGTACTTC.

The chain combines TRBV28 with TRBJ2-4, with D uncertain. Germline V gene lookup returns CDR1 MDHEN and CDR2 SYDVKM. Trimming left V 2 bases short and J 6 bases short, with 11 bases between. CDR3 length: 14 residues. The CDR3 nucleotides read TGTGCCAGCAGTTTACCAGGACCCTTAAACATTCAGTACTTC. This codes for CASSLPGPLNIQYF.

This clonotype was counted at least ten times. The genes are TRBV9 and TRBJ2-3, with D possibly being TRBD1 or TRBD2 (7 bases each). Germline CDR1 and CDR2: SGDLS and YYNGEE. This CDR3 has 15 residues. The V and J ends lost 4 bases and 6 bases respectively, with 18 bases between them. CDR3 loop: CASSSGGLRFDTQYF. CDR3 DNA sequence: TGTGCCAGCAGCTCAGGGGGACTACGGTTCGATACGCAGTATTTT.

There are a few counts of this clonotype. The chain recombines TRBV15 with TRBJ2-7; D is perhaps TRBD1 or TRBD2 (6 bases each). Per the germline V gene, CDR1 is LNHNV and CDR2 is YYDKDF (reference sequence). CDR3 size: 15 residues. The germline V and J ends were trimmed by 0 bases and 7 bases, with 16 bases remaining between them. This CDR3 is CATSREEQGREEQYF. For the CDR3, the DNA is TGTGCCACCAGCAGAGAAGAACAGGGCCGGGAGGAGCAGTACTTC.

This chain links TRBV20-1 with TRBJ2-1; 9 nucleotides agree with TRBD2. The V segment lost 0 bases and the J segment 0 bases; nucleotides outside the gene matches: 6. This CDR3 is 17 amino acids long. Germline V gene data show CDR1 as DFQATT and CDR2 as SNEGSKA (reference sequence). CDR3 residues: CSARDSGGVSSYNEQFF. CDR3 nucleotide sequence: TGCAGTGCTAGAGATAGCGGGGGTGTCAGCTCCTACAATGAGCAGTTCTTC.

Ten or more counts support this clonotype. CDR3 in amino acids: CSVTTWTGPDTQYF. As DNA, the CDR3 is TGCAGCGTTACGACCTGGACAGGGCCAGATACGCAGTATTTT. This rearrangement joins TRBV29-1 to TRBJ2-3; TRBD1 aligns across 8 bases. V lost 5 bases and J lost 4; bases outside the gene matches: 8. The CDR3 contains 14 residues. Per germline, CDR1 SQVTM and CDR2 ANQGSEA.

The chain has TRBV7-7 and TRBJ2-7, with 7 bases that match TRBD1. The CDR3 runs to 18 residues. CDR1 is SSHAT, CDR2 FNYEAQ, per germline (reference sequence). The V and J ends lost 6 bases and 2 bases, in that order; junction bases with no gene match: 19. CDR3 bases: TGTGCCAGCAGTACCCCCGGGACAGTCATAAAAGAAGCCTACGAGCAGTACTTC. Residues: CASSTPGTVIKEAYEQYF.

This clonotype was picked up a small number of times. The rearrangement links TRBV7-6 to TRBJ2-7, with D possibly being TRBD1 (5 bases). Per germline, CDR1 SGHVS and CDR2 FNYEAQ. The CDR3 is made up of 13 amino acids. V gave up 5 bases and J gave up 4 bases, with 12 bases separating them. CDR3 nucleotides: TGTGCCAGCAGCCCCCTAACAGGTTACGAGCAGTACTTC. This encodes CASSPLTGYEQYF. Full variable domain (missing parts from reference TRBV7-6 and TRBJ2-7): GAGVSQSPRYKVTKRGQDVALRCDPISGHVSLYWYRQALGQGPEFLTYFNYEAQQDKSGLPNDRFSAERPEGSISTLTIQRTEQRDSAMYRCASSPLTGYEQYFGPGTRLTVT.

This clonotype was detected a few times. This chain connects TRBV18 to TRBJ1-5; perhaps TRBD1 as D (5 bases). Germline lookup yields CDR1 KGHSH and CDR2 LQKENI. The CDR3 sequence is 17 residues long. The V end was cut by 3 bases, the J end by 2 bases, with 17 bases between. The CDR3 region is CASSPGQTTRGNQPQHF. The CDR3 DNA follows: TGTGCCAGCTCACCCGGGCAAACTACCAGGGGCAATCAGCCCCAGCATTTT.